This T cell receptor (beta chain) is from a study of T cell responses to AZD1222 COVID-19 vaccine. Overall study results and limits: Among those given AZD1222, only five to seven were seropositive at baseline. Sampling captured repertoires only after the peak T cell response. The study found Spike-specific TCR breadth and depth rose after two AZD1222 doses. Regions 160-218 and 743-854 dominated among vaccine-associated CD4 TCRs spanning spike.

Details on this clone: Its antigen is unidentified.

Trimming removed 1 base from V and 2 bases from J; junction bases left unmatched: 5. The CDR3 loop spans 17 amino acids. The germline V gene encodes CDR1 LGHNA and CDR2 YNFKEQ. Libraries were prepared by immunoSEQ multiplex PCR; TCRdb keeps only in-frame clonotypes and omits some of them. The data show 150,000 to 200,000 clones, 93% seen once. This rearrangement joins TRBV4-2 to TRBJ2-3; 11 positions agree with TRBD2. The sample consisted of peripheral blood, taken on day 0 of AZD1222 vaccination. The sequence derives from an adult in good health. Here the CDR3 DNA reads TGTGCCAGCAGCCAAGCTACTAGCGGGGGTGCCACAGATACGCAGTATTTT. This translates into CASSQATSGGATDTQYF.